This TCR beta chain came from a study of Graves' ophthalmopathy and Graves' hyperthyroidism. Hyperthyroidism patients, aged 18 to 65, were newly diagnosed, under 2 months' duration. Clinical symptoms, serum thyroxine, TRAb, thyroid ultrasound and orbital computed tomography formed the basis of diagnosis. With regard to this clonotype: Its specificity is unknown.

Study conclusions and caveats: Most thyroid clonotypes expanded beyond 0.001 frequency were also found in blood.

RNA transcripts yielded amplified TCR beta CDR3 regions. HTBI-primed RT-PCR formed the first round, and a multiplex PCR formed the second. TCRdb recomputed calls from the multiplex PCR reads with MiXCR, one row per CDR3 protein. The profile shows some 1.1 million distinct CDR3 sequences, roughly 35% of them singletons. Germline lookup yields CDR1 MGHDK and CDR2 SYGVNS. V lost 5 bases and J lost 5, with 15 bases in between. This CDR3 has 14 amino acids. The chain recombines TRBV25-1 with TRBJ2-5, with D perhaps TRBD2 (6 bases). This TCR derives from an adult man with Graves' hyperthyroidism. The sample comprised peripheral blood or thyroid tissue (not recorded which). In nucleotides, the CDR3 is TGTGCCAGCAGTTCACCCGGGACTGGGGAGACCCAGTACTTC. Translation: CASSSPGTGETQYF.